The clone carrying this T cell receptor beta chain came up once. The antigen remains undetermined. Repertoires were generated with immunoSEQ multiplex PCR, while TCRdb's copy carries only in-frame clones and drops some. The sample yields about 56,000 clones, roughly 80% seen once. These data belong to a study of a mutant IDH1 vaccine in newly diagnosed glioma. Overall study: Treated patients comprised around 60% males and 37.5% females, mean age roughly 44 years.

V shed 3 bases and J shed 7 bases, with 12 bases lying between them. This CDR3 comprises 13 residues. In germline, CDR1 is KGHSH, CDR2 LQKENI. This sample's time point: week 47, end of study. The vaccine gave 300 ug of a 20-mer mutant IDH1 peptide subcutaneously per dose. Vaccinations, eight in total, occurred in weeks 1, 3, 5, 7, 11, 15, 19, 23. Findings and limits, study-wide: Pseudoprogression looked unconnected to shifts in top peripheral T cell clonotypes. Among all patients, vaccine-induced immune responses occurred in around 94%.

This specimen consisted of PBMCs, obtained from a glioma patient whose treatment included an IDH1 peptide vaccine. The source of this sequence is a woman in her forties or fifties with glioma. The chain recombines TRBV18 with TRBJ1-2; D is unresolved. The DNA for the CDR3 is TGTGCCAGCTCACCGAAGGCCCCAGGTGGCTACACCTTC. Amino acids: CASSPKAPGGYTF. Full variable domain (missing parts from reference TRBV18 and TRBJ1-2): NAGVMQNPRHLVRRRGQEARLRCSPMKGHSHVYWYRQLPEEGLKFMVYLQKENIIDESGMPKERFSAEFPKEGPSILRIQQVVRGDSAAYFCASSPKAPGGYTFGSGTRLTVV.